This is a list of T cell receptor beta chains from one sample in a study of T-cell memory formation after mild COVID-19. Via MiXCR, TCRdb re-called the 5' RACE reads, giving one row per CDR3 protein. This sample carries about 140,000 distinct CDR3 sequences, 14% of them seen once, and the ten largest clones take about 29%. The sequenced sample consisted of PBMCs or a T cell subset sorted from them (not recorded which). All receptors come from an adult woman who had mild COVID-19 (a few samples of this study predate the infection). Cell type and time point are not known. Each CDR3 is given with its conserved first and last residue. A D gene is named only where the DNA matches it firmly. Only part of the rows carry a size: once, few, many, or a class if the clone is expanded.

J	D	size	V	CDR3	DNA
TRBJ2-1	.	few	TRBV7-2	CASSSPYGNRNEQFF	TGTGCCAGCAGCTCCCCCTATGGCAACCGCAATGAGCAGTTCTTC
TRBJ2-3	TRBD2	many	TRBV6-5	CASSPSLGKGGADTQYF	TGTGCCAGCAGTCCTAGTTTGGGGAAGGGAGGGGCAGATACGCAGTATTTT
TRBJ2-3	TRBD2	.	TRBV7-2	CASSLEWLAGGPHTDTQYF	TGTGCCAGCAGCTTAGAGTGGCTAGCGGGAGGGCCCCACACAGATACGCAGTATTTT
TRBJ2-1	.	few	TRBV21-1	CASSESDSLSYNEQFF	TGTGCCAGCAGCGAGTCGGACAGCCTCTCCTACAATGAGCAGTTCTTC
TRBJ2-3	TRBD1	many	TRBV15	CATSGRDSETDTQYF	TGTGCCACCAGCGGCCGGGACAGTGAGACAGATACGCAGTATTTT
TRBJ1-2	.	few	TRBV4-1	CASSNPGNYGYTF	TGCGCCAGCAGCAACCCAGGGAACTATGGCTACACCTTC
TRBJ1-1	TRBD1	.	TRBV5-1	CASSTGTGEGDTEAFF	TGCGCCAGCAGCACAGGGACAGGGGAAGGGGACACTGAAGCTTTCTTT
TRBJ1-1	TRBD1	.	TRBV5-1	CASSGKTGMNTEAFF	TGCGCCAGCAGCGGAAAGACAGGGATGAACACTGAAGCTTTCTTT
TRBJ2-2	.	.	TRBV19	CASSIVGPTGELFF	TGTGCCAGTAGTATCGTCGGTCCCACCGGGGAGCTGTTTTTT
TRBJ2-7	.	many	TRBV20-1	CSAREGGEQYF	TGCAGTGCTAGGGAGGGGGGCGAGCAGTACTTC
TRBJ1-1	.	.	TRBV7-9	CASSRWDKANTEAFF	TGTGCCAGCAGCCGGTGGGACAAAGCGAACACTGAAGCTTTCTTT
TRBJ2-1	TRBD1	few	TRBV24-1	CATSETTGVQVDEQFF	TGTGCCACCAGTGAGACAACAGGGGTTCAGGTCGATGAGCAGTTCTTC
TRBJ2-7	TRBD1	.	TRBV2	CASSGQGQDHEQYF	TGTGCCAGCAGTGGACAGGGCCAGGACCACGAGCAGTACTTC
TRBJ2-7	.	few	TRBV27	CASSLAGAHTPYEQYF	TGTGCCAGCAGTTTAGCGGGTGCGCATACCCCCTACGAGCAGTACTTC
TRBJ1-2	.	.	TRBV7-8	CASSSDQRASDYGYTF	TGTGCCAGCAGCTCGGATCAGCGGGCGTCGGACTATGGCTACACCTTC
TRBJ2-7	TRBD1	.	TRBV19	CASAWTGTDEQYF	TGTGCCAGTGCTTGGACAGGGACGGACGAGCAGTACTTC
TRBJ2-1	.	few	TRBV7-9	CASSPREKPYNEQFF	TGTGCCAGCAGTCCCCGGGAGAAACCGTACAATGAGCAGTTCTTC
TRBJ2-7	.	.	TRBV7-2	CASSYLSYEQYF	TGTGCCAGCAGCTATCTGAGCTACGAGCAGTACTTC
TRBJ2-2	.	few	TRBV4-2	CASSQDEGDSNTGELFF	TGTGCCAGCAGCCAAGATGAGGGCGATTCGAACACCGGGGAGCTGTTTTTT
TRBJ1-4	.	.	TRBV5-1	CASSLRVGGLGNEKLFF	TGCGCCAGCAGCTTGAGAGTTGGGGGGCTGGGTAATGAAAAACTGTTTTTT
TRBJ2-6	.	few	TRBV5-1	CASSLDRAGANVLTF	TGCGCCAGCAGCTTGGACAGGGCTGGGGCCAACGTCCTGACTTTC
TRBJ2-7	.	.	TRBV7-9	CASSLTHEQYF	TGTGCCAGCAGCTTGACCCACGAGCAGTACTTC
TRBJ2-7	.	few	TRBV12-3/TRBV12-4	CASSLVGSYYEQYF	TGTGCCAGCAGTTTAGTGGGATCCTACTACGAGCAGTACTTC
TRBJ1-2	.	few	TRBV20-1	CSARAGDYGYTF	TGCAGTGCTAGAGCGGGCGACTATGGCTACACCTTC
TRBJ2-3	TRBD2	few	TRBV6-4	CASSDGLASYF	TGTGCCAGCAGTGACGGACTAGCTTCGTATTTT
TRBJ2-3	TRBD1	few	TRBV24-1	CATSDLDRGIDTQYF	TGTGCCACCAGTGATTTAGACAGGGGCATAGATACGCAGTATTTT
TRBJ1-1	.	.	TRBV9	CASSIRGNENTEAFF	TGTGCCAGCAGCATCAGGGGAAACGAGAACACTGAAGCTTTCTTT
TRBJ1-2	.	.	TRBV14	CASSPYGYGYTF	TGTGCCAGCAGCCCGTATGGCTATGGCTACACCTTC
TRBJ2-2	.	few	TRBV24-1	CATSDSRLHTGELFF	TGTGCCACCAGTGATTCAAGGTTGCACACCGGGGAGCTGTTTTTT
TRBJ2-7	TRBD1	few	TRBV5-1	CASSLAGQGASYEQYF	TGCGCCAGCAGCTTGGCTGGACAGGGGGCCTCCTACGAGCAGTACTTC
TRBJ2-3	.	.	TRBV5-1	CASSLAPTDTQYF	TGCGCCAGCAGCTTGGCCCCGACAGATACGCAGTATTTT
TRBJ1-5	.	few	TRBV4-1	CASSQEGLGGGQPQHF	TGCGCCAGCAGCCAAGAAGGGCTAGGAGGTGGTCAGCCCCAGCATTTT
TRBJ2-5	.	few	TRBV20-1	CSARLLGQGETQYF	TGCAGTGCTAGACTACTAGGACAAGGGGAGACCCAGTACTTC
TRBJ2-5	.	many	TRBV3-1	CASTPSATQETQYF	TGTGCCAGCACACCTAGTGCTACCCAAGAGACCCAGTACTTC
TRBJ1-2	.	.	TRBV12-3/TRBV12-4	CASSSPENYGYTF	TGTGCCAGCAGTTCTCCCGAAAACTATGGCTACACCTTC
TRBJ1-6	TRBD1	few	TRBV3-1	CASSQENEPGQGRHYNSPLHF	TGTGCCAGCAGCCAAGAAAATGAGCCGGGACAGGGAAGACACTATAATTCACCCCTCCACTTT
TRBJ2-5	.	.	TRBV12-3/TRBV12-4	CASGEEAETQYF	TGTGCCAGCGGCGAGGAAGCGGAGACCCAGTACTTC